This T cell receptor (beta chain) is from a study of blood T cell repertoires in COVID-19. Study-level background: Sources were T cells, B-cell-depleted T cells, or PBMCs; the material itself was cDNA or gDNA.

The protocol was immunoSEQ multiplex PCR, while the TCRdb copy is restricted to in-frame clones and leaves out a portion. Seen here are about 170,000 clones, about 88% observed once, and the top ten hold 7% to 8%. Looked up from germline, CDR1 is MDHEN and CDR2 is SYDVKM. Trimming removed 1 base from V and 7 bases from J, with 14 bases in between. The CDR3 covers 16 residues. This receptor was identified in an elderly woman in a cohort sampled during active or convalescent COVID-19. The sample was peripheral blood. The J gene is TRBJ1-6, the V gene TRBV28, with D possibly matching TRBD1 (6 bases). The CDR3, as DNA: TGTGCCAGCAGTTTATTTCAGGGGCTAGGGAATTCACCCCTCCACTTT. It codes for CASSLFQGLGNSPLHF.